One sample yielded the 23 T cell receptor beta chains listed below, sequenced in a study of beta chain features in type 1 diabetes. Overall study findings and caveats: All four CD4+ subsets from Type 1 diabetes patients carried moderately but significantly shorter TCRB CDR3s.

Which antigens these TCRs recognize remains unknown. Of the isolated RNA, all was reverse transcribed, and so the sequenced material was expressed TCRB transcripts. Method: immunoSEQ multiplex PCR; TCRdb's copy keeps in-frame clones and lacks some. Of about 650,000 clones in the sample, around 12% are singletons; the top ten hold around 0.12%. Sequencing was done on a sample of naive CD4+ T cells from blood. Source of these receptors: a man aged 30 to 45 with type 1 diabetes.

The chain carries TRBV6-5 and TRBJ1-5; D possibly corresponds to TRBD1 (6 bases). Germline V gives CDR1 MNHEY, CDR2 SVGAGI. The CDR3 sequence is 15 residues long. V was trimmed by 7 bases and J by 2 bases, leaving 15 bases between them. CDR3 residues: CASKRTGSGNQPQHF. The CDR3 DNA reads TGTGCCAGCAAGCGCACAGGGTCGGGCAATCAGCCCCAGCATTTT.

Points on this clone: The limits of the CDR3 on the DNA are not certain, so only TCRdb's listed CDR3 is given. The rearrangement uses TRBV6-5 and TRBJ2-7; the table's TRBD2 call for D was not verified on the DNA. Germline assignment: CDR1 MNHEY and CDR2 SVGAGI. Ends included, the CDR3 has 14 residues. CDR3 residues: CASSSSDGDYEQYF.

In DNA form, the CDR3 reads TGTGCCAGCAGCCCTAGCCCTCAGGCGATTCTTGGCAATGAGCAGTTCTTC. It specifies CASSPSPQAILGNEQFF. The chain couples TRBV7-9 to TRBJ2-1, with TRBD2 as a possible D gene (5 bases). The CDR3 runs 17 residues. V lost 5 bases and J lost 6, with 23 bases in between. Germline V gene sequence: CDR1 SEHNR, CDR2 FQNEAQ (reference sequence). Drawing the rest from reference TRBV7-9 and TRBJ2-1, the complete variable domain is DTGVSQNPRHKITKRGQNVTFRCDPISEHNRLYWYRQTLGQGPEFLTYFQNEAQLEKSRLLSDRFSAERPKGSFSTLEIQRTEQGDSAMYLCASSPSPQAILGNEQFFGPGTRLTVL.

This clone was observed a few times. The V call is TRBV28, the J call TRBJ2-7; tentative D call: TRBD2 (6 bases). CDR1 MDHEN and CDR2 SYDVKM come from the germline V gene. The CDR3 is 16 amino acids. Between the trimmed V and J ends, which lost 7 bases and 0 bases, there was a span of 19 bases. The CDR3 here is CASTPRGAGSSYEQYF. The CDR3, as DNA: TGTGCCAGCACTCCCAGAGGGGCGGGGAGCTCCTACGAGCAGTACTTC.

V gene TRBV10-2 combines with J gene TRBJ1-1; a possible D gene is TRBD1 (5 bases). Trimming left V 4 bases short and J 3 bases short, with 12 bases between. CDR1 and CDR2 (germline): WSHSY, SAAADI. CDR3 length: 14 amino acids. This CDR3 is CASSGQGGDTEAFF. In DNA form, the CDR3 reads TGCGCCAGCAGTGGGCAGGGCGGTGACACTGAAGCTTTCTTT.

This clone was found a few times. J is TRBJ2-5 and V is TRBV21-1. TRBV21-1 is shown as a pseudogene. The CDR3 length is 16 residues. The CDR3 region is CASSQRRRGRRETQYF. CDR3 coding DNA: TGTGCCAGCTCCCAGCGTAGACGGGGACGCAGGGAGACCCAGTACTTC.

The V call is TRBV6-6, the J call TRBJ2-5; possibly TRBD1 for D (5 bases). This CDR3 has 13 amino acids. Germline values: CDR1 MNHNY, CDR2 SVGAGI (reference sequence). The CDR3 DNA follows: TGTGTCACTCTTCACGACAGCCCAGAGACCCAGTACTTC. Protein: CVTLHDSPETQYF.

This sequence joins TRBV6-5 and TRBJ2-5, with 10 bases aligning to TRBD1. CDR3 size: 15 residues. Germline-derived CDR1 and CDR2 are MNHEY and SVGAGI. V was clipped by 5 bases and J by 4 bases; unmatched bases: 7. The CDR3, as DNA: TGTGCCAGCAGTGGACAGGGGGGCTTTCGAGAGACCCAGTACTTC. Translation: CASSGQGGFRETQYF.

V is TRBV7-2 and J is TRBJ2-1; D is ambiguous. V lost 5 bases to trimming and J lost 4 bases, with 18 bases between them. Germline V gene sequence: CDR1 SGHTA, CDR2 FQGNSA. The CDR3 runs 16 residues. The CDR3 sequence is CASSGEGRMAYNEQFF. In nucleotides, the CDR3 is TGTGCCAGCAGCGGGGAAGGCCGAATGGCGTACAATGAGCAGTTCTTC. The variable domain in full, completed from reference TRBV7-2 and TRBJ2-1, reads GAGVSQSPSNKVTEKGKDVELRCDPISGHTALYWYRQSLGQGLEFLIYFQGNSAPDKSGLPSDRFSAERTGGSVSTLTIQRTQQEDSAVYLCASSGEGRMAYNEQFFGPGTRLTVL.

V is TRBV27 and J is TRBJ2-7, with 7 positions matching TRBD1. The V gene end was trimmed by 6 bases and the J gene end by 0 bases; junction bases not matched to a gene: 14. The germline CDR1 and CDR2 sequences are MNHEY and SMNVEV (reference sequence). CDR3 length: 17 residues. CDR3: CASSPTGSYSTSYEQYF. The DNA of the CDR3 is TGTGCCAGCAGCCCGACAGGGTCGTATAGTACCTCCTACGAGCAGTACTTC.

This clone has a handful of counts. The chain uses TRBV25-1 and TRBJ2-2; D is uncertain. Germline loops: CDR1 MGHDK, CDR2 SYGVNS. The V end was cut by 4 bases, the J end by 6 bases, with 15 bases between. The CDR3 sequence is 15 residues long. CDR3 loop: CASSAGLPIAGELFF. CDR3 coding DNA: TGTGCCAGCAGTGCAGGTCTCCCGATCGCCGGGGAGCTGTTTTTT.

This clone was detected only a few times. The sample contains more than one DNA sequence encoding this CDR3. The chain is built from TRBV28 and TRBJ2-2, with D uncertain. The CDR3 length is 12 residues. Trimming shortened V by 2 bases and J by 5 bases, and 3 bases separated the two germline ends. Germline V gene data show CDR1 as MDHEN and CDR2 as SYDVKM. The CDR3 loop is CASSLKTGELFF. For the CDR3, the DNA is TGTGCCAGCAGTTTAAAGACCGGGGAGCTGTTTTTT.

This clone turned up a few times. V is TRBV25-1 and J is TRBJ2-1, with unresolved D. Trimming shortened V by 2 bases and J by 2 bases, and 7 bases separated the two germline ends. Germline CDR1 and CDR2: MGHDK and SYGVNS. This CDR3 has 14 amino acids. CDR3 sequence reads: CASSERVTYNEQFF. CDR3 sequence (DNA): TGTGCCAGCAGTGAACGTGTAACCTACAATGAGCAGTTCTTC.

The chain carries TRBV30 and TRBJ2-3; 7 bases align to TRBD2. The J segment lost 5 bases and the V segment lost 4 bases, leaving 12 bases of the junction unmatched. The CDR3 contains 15 residues. The germline V gene has CDR1 GTSNPN and CDR2 SVGIG (reference sequence). CDR3 nucleotide sequence: TGTGCCTGGATACCCGTGAGCGGGGTCAAAGATACGCAGTATTTT. Protein: CAWIPVSGVKDTQYF. Variable domain in full (rest from reference TRBV30 and TRBJ2-3): SQTIHQWPATLVQPVGSPLSLECTVEGTSNPNLYWYRQAAGRGLQLLFYSVGIGQISSEVPQNLSASRPQDRQFILSSKKLLLSDSGFYLCAWIPVSGVKDTQYFGPGTRLTVL.

The V gene is TRBV5-1, the J gene TRBJ2-5; D call uncertain. The J call is in doubt because the DNA end fits TRBJ2-7 better. This CDR3 comprises 14 residues. Germline CDR1 is SGHRS and CDR2 is YFSETQ. This CDR3 is CASSMDKGSYEQYF. The CDR3 DNA follows: TGCGCCAGCAGCATGGATAAGGGTTCCTACGAGCAGTACTTC.

For this clone: The sample holds other DNA sequences that translate to the same CDR3. The rearrangement joins TRBV19 to TRBJ1-1; D is perhaps TRBD1 (5 bases). Trimming left V 6 bases short and J 0 bases short, with 8 bases between. This CDR3 contains 13 residues. From germline, CDR1 is LNHDA and CDR2 SQIVND (reference sequence). CDR3 nucleotide sequence: TGTGCCAGTAGGGGGACCGTGAACACTGAAGCTTTCTTT. Amino acid sequence: CASRGTVNTEAFF.

In its sample, this clone was seen a few times. CDR3 amino acids: CASSAGQGSGELFF. CDR3 bases: TGCGCCAGCAGCGCGGGACAGGGTAGCGGGGAGCTGTTTTTT. The rearrangement links TRBV4-3 to TRBJ2-2; 9 nucleotides line up with TRBD1. The J segment lost 7 bases and the V segment lost 5 bases, leaving 5 bases of the junction unmatched. CDR3 length: 14 residues. CDR1 LGHNA and CDR2 YSLEER come from the germline V gene.

The chain carries TRBV11-3 and TRBJ1-1, with a possible D match to TRBD1 (6 bases). CDR3 length: 15 amino acids. Germline V gives CDR1 SGHNT, CDR2 YENEEA. The V end was cut by 5 bases, the J end by 3 bases, with 16 bases between. CDR3 loop: CASSPTRGRDTEAFF. DNA of the CDR3: TGTGCCAGCAGCCCGACGAGGGGGAGGGACACTGAAGCTTTCTTT.

J is TRBJ2-5 and V is TRBV18; no reliable D call. CDR3 length equals 12 residues. V lost 2 bases to trimming and J lost 5 bases, with 6 bases between them. Per the germline V gene, CDR1 is KGHSH and CDR2 is LQKENI. In DNA form, the CDR3 reads TGTGCCAGCTCACCAGACGATGAGACCCAGTACTTC. Residues: CASSPDDETQYF.

This clone came up a few times. The chain is built from TRBV12-5 and TRBJ2-3, with 7 nucleotides matching TRBD1. Germline-derived CDR1 and CDR2 are LGHNT and FRNRAP. CDR3 length: 15 amino acids. V was clipped by 4 bases and J by 3 bases; unmatched bases: 7. This CDR3 is CASGSGQTETDTQYF. Here the CDR3 DNA reads TGTGCTAGTGGTTCGGGACAGACAGAGACAGATACGCAGTATTTT.

This clone was counted a few times. The chain uses TRBV9 and TRBJ2-2; no reliable D call. Per germline, CDR1 SGDLS and CDR2 YYNGEE. Trimming pared 0 bases from V and 1 base from J, leaving 7 bases between. The CDR3 length is 15 residues. The CDR3, as DNA: TGTGCCAGCAGCGTAGGGAGTCAGAACACCGGGGAGCTGTTTTTT. It is translated as CASSVGSQNTGELFF.

V is TRBV2 and J is TRBJ2-3, with D maybe TRBD2 (6 bases). CDR3 length: 15 residues. V lost 4 bases to trimming and J lost 0 bases, with 11 bases between them. Germline lookup yields CDR1 SNHLY and CDR2 FYNNEI. The CDR3 reads CASSARLESTDTQYF. For the CDR3, the DNA is TGTGCCAGCAGTGCGAGACTAGAGAGCACAGATACGCAGTATTTT.

The chain is built from TRBV6-5 and TRBJ2-5, with TRBD1 matching over 10 bases. After removal of 5 bases from V and 5 bases from J, the junction contained 5 bases not matched to a gene. CDR1 and CDR2 from the germline V gene are MNHEY and SVGAGI. The CDR3 totals 14 residues. CDR3 DNA: TGTGCCAGCAGTCGACAGGGGGCTGTGGAGACCCAGTACTTC. It translates to CASSRQGAVETQYF.